These 7 T cell receptor beta chains were sequenced from one sample in a study of blood T cell repertoires in COVID-19. Profiling relied on immunoSEQ multiplex PCR, and the TCRdb table lists in-frame clones only, not all of them. Seen here are under 450,000 clones, 83% observed once, and the top ten hold 5% to 5.5%. Sequenced: PBMCs or T cells enriched from blood (not recorded which). The receptors here all came from a woman between 45 and 65 years old who had recovered from COVID-19.

V gene TRBV5-1 combines with J gene TRBJ1-5; TRBD1 might be the D (6 bases). Looked up from germline, CDR1 is SGHRS and CDR2 is YFSETQ. The CDR3 is 11 amino acids. Trimming took off 4 bases at V and 9 bases at J, with 8 bases between the two ends. CDR3 region: CASSRGGPQHF. The CDR3 DNA follows: TGCGCCAGCAGCAGGGGGGGGCCCCAGCATTTT.

The genes are TRBV2 and TRBJ2-1; 10 bases agree with TRBD1. Trimming cost V 4 bases and J 7 bases; bases outside gene matches: 4. CDR3 length: 14 amino acids. Germline V gene sequence: CDR1 SNHLY, CDR2 FYNNEI. In DNA form, the CDR3 reads TGTGCCAGCAGTGGACAGGGGGCGATTAATGAGCAGTTCTTC. It specifies CASSGQGAINEQFF.

The chain recombines TRBV12-3 or TRBV12-4 with TRBJ1-2; weak D call: TRBD1 (5 bases). Trimming left V 6 bases short and J 7 bases short, with 15 bases between. There are 13 residues in the CDR3. The CDR3 sequence is CASSFGQGGGYTF. CDR3 nucleotide sequence: TGTGCCAGCAGCTTCGGGCAGGGAGGTGGCTACACCTTC.

This clone appeared once. The chain joins TRBV7-3 to TRBJ1-2, with D possibly being TRBD1 (5 bases). This CDR3 has 19 residues. V shed 3 bases and J shed 4 bases, with 27 bases lying between them. CDR1 is SGHTA, CDR2 FQGTGA, per germline. CDR3 coding DNA: TGTGCCAGCAGCTTTTACAGTTGGCAGGGCGAACATGCACTCTATGGCTACACCTTC. This sequence encodes CASSFYSWQGEHALYGYTF.

This clone was seen just once. The chain couples TRBV9 to TRBJ1-2; the D gene is possibly TRBD1 (6 bases). The CDR3 length is 15 residues. V was pared by 0 bases and J by 8 bases, with 17 bases between. Per the germline V gene, CDR1 is SGDLS and CDR2 is YYNGEE. DNA of the CDR3: TGTGCCAGCAGCGTAGAGGGCAGGGGAGGGTTCGGCTACACCTTC. This codes for CASSVEGRGGFGYTF.

In this sample, this clone turned up once. The chain has TRBV4-1 and TRBJ2-1, with a tentative D call TRBD1 (6 bases). Germline V gene sequence: CDR1 MGHRA, CDR2 YSYEKL. The CDR3 contains 16 residues. Trimming left V 1 base short and J 3 bases short, with 13 bases between. In DNA, the CDR3 is TGCGCCAGCAGCCAAGTTTGGGACACGAACTACAATGAGCAGTTCTTC. Amino acids: CASSQVWDTNYNEQFF.

The chain links TRBV3-1 (or the pseudogene TRBV3-2) to TRBJ1-2; no clear D. The CDR3 spans 16 residues. Germline CDR1 and CDR2: LGHDT and YNNKEL (reference sequence). Trimming shortened V by 5 bases and J by 7 bases, and 23 bases separated the two germline ends. The CDR3 here is CASSKAGRESGPGYTF. Written as DNA, the CDR3 is TGTGCCAGCAGCAAAGCCGGCCGGGAGTCTGGGCCTGGCTACACCTTC.